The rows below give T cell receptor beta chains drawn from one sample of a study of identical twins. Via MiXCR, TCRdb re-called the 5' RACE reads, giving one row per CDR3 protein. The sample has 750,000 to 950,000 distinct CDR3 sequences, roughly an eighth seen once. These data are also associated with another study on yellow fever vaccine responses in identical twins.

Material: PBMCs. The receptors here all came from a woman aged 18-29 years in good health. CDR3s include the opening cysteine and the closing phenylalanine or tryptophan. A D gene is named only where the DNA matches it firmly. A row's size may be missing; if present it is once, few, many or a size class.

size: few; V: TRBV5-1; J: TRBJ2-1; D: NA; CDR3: CASSLGWLVNEQFF; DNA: TGCGCCAGCAGCTTGGGTTGGTTGGTAAATGAGCAGTTCTTC
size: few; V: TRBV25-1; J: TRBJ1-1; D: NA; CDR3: CASSEPGQNEAFF; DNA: TGTGCCAGCAGTGAGCCGGGCCAAAATGAAGCTTTCTTT
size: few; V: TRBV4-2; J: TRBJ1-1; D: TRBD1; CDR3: CASSRGRGDTEAFF; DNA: TGTGCCAGCAGCCGCGGCAGGGGGGACACTGAAGCTTTCTTT
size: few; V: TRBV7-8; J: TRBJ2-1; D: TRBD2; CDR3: CASSLSQRDGNNEQFF; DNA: TGTGCCAGCAGCTTAAGCCAGCGGGATGGAAACAATGAGCAGTTCTTC
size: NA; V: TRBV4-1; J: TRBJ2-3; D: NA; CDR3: CASSQVGGGLADTQYF; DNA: TGCGCCAGCAGCCAAGTTGGAGGGGGCTTGGCAGATACGCAGTATTTT
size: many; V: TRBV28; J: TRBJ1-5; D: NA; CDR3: CASIPGGGGHYSNQPQHF; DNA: TGTGCCAGCATCCCGGGGGGGGGAGGACATTATAGCAATCAGCCCCAGCATTTT
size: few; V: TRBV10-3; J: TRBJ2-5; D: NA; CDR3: CAISNGETQYF; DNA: TGTGCCATCAGTAACGGGGAGACCCAGTACTTC
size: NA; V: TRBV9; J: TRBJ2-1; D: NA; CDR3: CASSAGPRLGYNEQFF; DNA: TGTGCCAGCAGCGCCGGACCCAGGCTTGGCTACAATGAGCAGTTCTTC
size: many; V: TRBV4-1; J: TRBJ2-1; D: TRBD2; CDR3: CASSPGLAEYNEQFF; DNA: TGCGCCAGCAGCCCTGGACTAGCGGAGTACAATGAGCAGTTCTTC
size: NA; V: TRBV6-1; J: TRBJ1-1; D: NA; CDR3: CASNHLAGGAGDTEAFF; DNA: TGTGCCAGCAATCATCTGGCCGGGGGCGCGGGGGACACTGAAGCTTTCTTT
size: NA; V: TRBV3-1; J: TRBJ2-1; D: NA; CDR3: CASSQGLSSKQFF; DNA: TGTGCCAGCAGCCAAGGTTTAAGCAGTAAGCAGTTCTTC
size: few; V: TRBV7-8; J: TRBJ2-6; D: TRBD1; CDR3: CASTKSRTGPFSGANVLTF; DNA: TGTGCCAGCACCAAGTCCCGGACAGGGCCTTTCTCTGGGGCCAACGTCCTGACTTTC
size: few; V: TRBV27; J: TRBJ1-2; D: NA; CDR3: CASSLRGLGGGYTF; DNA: TGTGCCAGCAGTTTACGGGGGCTGGGCGGTGGCTACACCTTC
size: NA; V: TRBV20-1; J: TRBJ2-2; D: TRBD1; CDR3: CSAGQGARTGELFF; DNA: TGCAGTGCGGGACAGGGGGCGCGCACCGGGGAGCTGTTTTTT
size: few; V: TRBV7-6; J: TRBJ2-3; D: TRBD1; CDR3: CASTPGQGTDTQYF; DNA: TGTGCCAGCACTCCGGGACAGGGCACAGATACGCAGTATTTT
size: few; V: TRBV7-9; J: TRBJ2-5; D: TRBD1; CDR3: CASSPRDRETQYF; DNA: TGTGCCAGCAGCCCACGGGACAGAGAGACCCAGTACTTC
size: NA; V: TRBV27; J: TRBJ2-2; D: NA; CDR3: CASRHTGLRTGELFF; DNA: TGTGCCAGCAGACATACGGGACTTAGAACCGGGGAGCTGTTTTTT
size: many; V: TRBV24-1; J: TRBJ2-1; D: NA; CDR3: CATSDRQASGQFF; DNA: TGTGCCACCAGTGACAGACAAGCCTCCGGGCAGTTCTTC
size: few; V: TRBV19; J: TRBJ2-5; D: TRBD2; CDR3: CASSRGGEQETQYF; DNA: TGTGCCAGTAGTCGGGGGGGGGAACAAGAGACCCAGTACTTC
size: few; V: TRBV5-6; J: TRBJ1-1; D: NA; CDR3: CASSLGGDNTEAFF; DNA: TGTGCCAGCAGCTTGGGGGGGGACAACACTGAAGCTTTCTTT
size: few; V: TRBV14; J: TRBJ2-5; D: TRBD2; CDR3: CASSRQRGAQETQYF; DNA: TGTGCCAGCAGCCGCCAGCGGGGGGCCCAAGAGACCCAGTACTTC
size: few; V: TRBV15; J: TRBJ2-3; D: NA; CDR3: CATSRDGQGTDTQYF; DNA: TGTGCCACCAGCAGAGATGGGCAGGGCACAGATACGCAGTATTTT
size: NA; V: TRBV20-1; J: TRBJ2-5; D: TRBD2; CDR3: CSAQRLAGTSGQETQYF; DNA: TGCAGTGCCCAACGGCTAGCGGGAACCTCGGGGCAAGAGACCCAGTACTTC
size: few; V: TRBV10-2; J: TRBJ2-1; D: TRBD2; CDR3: CASSGGGGGWGSYNEQFF; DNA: TGCGCCAGCAGTGGAGGCGGGGGAGGATGGGGATCCTACAATGAGCAGTTCTTC
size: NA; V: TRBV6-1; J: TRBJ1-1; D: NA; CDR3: CASSRRVHTEAFF; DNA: TGTGCCAGCAGTCGCAGGGTGCACACTGAAGCTTTCTTT
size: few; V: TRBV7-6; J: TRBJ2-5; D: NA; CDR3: CASTIALQETQYF; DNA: TGTGCCAGCACCATCGCACTACAAGAGACCCAGTACTTC
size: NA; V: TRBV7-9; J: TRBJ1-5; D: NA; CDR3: CASSLAGPVNQPQHF; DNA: TGTGCCAGCAGCTTAGCCGGGCCGGTCAATCAGCCCCAGCATTTT
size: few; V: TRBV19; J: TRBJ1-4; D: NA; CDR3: CASSIGTATNEKLFF; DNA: TGTGCCAGTAGTATAGGGACAGCAACTAATGAAAAACTGTTTTTT
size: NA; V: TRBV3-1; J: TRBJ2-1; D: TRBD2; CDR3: CASSYGLAGGPGSEQFF; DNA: TGTGCCAGCAGCTACGGACTAGCGGGAGGGCCAGGGAGTGAGCAGTTCTTC
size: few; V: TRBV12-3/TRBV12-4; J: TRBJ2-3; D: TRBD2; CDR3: CASSSQGLAGTDTQYF; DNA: TGTGCCAGCAGCTCCCAAGGACTAGCGGGCACAGATACGCAGTATTTT
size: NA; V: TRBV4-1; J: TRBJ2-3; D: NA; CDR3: CASSQDTGGGTDTQYF; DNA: TGCGCCAGCAGCCAAGATACCGGGGGTGGAACAGATACGCAGTATTTT
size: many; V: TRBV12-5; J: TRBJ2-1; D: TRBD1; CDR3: CASGSGTGSYNEQFF; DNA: TGTGCTAGTGGTTCGGGGACAGGCTCCTACAATGAGCAGTTCTTC
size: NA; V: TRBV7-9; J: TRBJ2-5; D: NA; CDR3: CATSLLEHPQETQYF; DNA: TGTGCCACCTCCCTACTGGAACACCCGCAAGAGACCCAGTACTTC
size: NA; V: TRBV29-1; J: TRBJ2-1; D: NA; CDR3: CSVEASPGQFF; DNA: TGCAGCGTTGAGGCTTCCCCCGGGCAGTTCTTC
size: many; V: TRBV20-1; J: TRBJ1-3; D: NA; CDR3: CSASQGLGNTIYF; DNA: TGCAGTGCTAGTCAGGGGCTTGGAAACACCATATATTTT
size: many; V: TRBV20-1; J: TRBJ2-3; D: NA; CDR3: CSAPLTFITDTQYF; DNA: TGCAGTGCCCCCCTGACCTTCATCACAGATACGCAGTATTTT
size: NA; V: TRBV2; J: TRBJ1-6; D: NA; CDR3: CATGPNSPLHF; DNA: TGTGCCACCGGACCGAATTCACCCCTCCACTTT
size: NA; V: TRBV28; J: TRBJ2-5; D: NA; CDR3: CASRRPVEETQYF; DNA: TGTGCCAGCAGACGACCAGTAGAAGAGACCCAGTACTTC
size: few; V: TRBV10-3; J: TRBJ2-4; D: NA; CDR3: CASQMAGKNIQYF; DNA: TGTGCCTCCCAAATGGCAGGGAAAAACATTCAGTACTTC
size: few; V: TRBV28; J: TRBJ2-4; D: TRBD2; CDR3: CASSSSGTSTYF; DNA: TGTGCCAGCAGTTCGTCCGGGACTAGCACTTACTTC
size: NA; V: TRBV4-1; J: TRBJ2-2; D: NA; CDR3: CASSQVPGRAETGELFF; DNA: TGCGCCAGCAGCCAAGTCCCGGGACGGGCCGAGACCGGGGAGCTGTTTTTT
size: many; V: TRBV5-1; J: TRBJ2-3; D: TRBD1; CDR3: CASSQGQGTDTQYF; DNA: TGTGCCAGCAGCCAGGGACAGGGCACAGATACGCAGTATTTT
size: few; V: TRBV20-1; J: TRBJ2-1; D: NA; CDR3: CSALPGVNNEQFF; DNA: TGCAGTGCTCTTCCGGGAGTAAACAATGAGCAGTTCTTC
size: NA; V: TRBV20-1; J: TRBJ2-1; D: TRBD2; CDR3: CSAMLLTSGRANEQFF; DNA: TGCAGTGCTATGCTACTGACTAGCGGGAGGGCCAATGAGCAGTTCTTC
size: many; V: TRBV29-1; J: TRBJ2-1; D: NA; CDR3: CSGSAGSEQFF; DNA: TGCAGCGGGAGTGCAGGGAGCGAGCAGTTCTTC
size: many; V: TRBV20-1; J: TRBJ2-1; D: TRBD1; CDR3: CSARDLKTGAEQFF; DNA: TGCAGTGCTAGAGATCTTAAGACAGGGGCTGAGCAGTTCTTC